This paragraph covers one T cell receptor (beta chain) sequence. Its antigen is unidentified. The sample comes from a study of shared clonotypes between healthy human individuals. Study-wide results and limits: Naive subsets generally exceeded memory subsets in estimated richness.

Produced via immunoSEQ multiplex PCR; TCRdb's table is partial and in-frame only. The sample contains around 510,000 clones, 90% to 96% of which appear only once. CD45RA+ naive and CD45RA-negative memory subsets were separated from CD4+ cells. This CDR3 comprises 14 residues. CDR1 LNHDA and CDR2 SQIVND come from the germline V gene (reference sequence). The germline V and J ends were trimmed by 3 bases and 5 bases, with 13 bases remaining between them. The chain couples TRBV19 to TRBJ2-5; possibly TRBD2 for D (6 bases). The source is a woman between 25 and 40 years old in good health. The sequenced sample was naive CD4+ T cells sorted from blood. The sample's subset: CD45RA+ positively selected. In nucleotides, the CDR3 is TGTGCCAGTAGTATCGGAGGGGAAGGTGAGACCCAGTACTTC. Its translation: CASSIGGEGETQYF.